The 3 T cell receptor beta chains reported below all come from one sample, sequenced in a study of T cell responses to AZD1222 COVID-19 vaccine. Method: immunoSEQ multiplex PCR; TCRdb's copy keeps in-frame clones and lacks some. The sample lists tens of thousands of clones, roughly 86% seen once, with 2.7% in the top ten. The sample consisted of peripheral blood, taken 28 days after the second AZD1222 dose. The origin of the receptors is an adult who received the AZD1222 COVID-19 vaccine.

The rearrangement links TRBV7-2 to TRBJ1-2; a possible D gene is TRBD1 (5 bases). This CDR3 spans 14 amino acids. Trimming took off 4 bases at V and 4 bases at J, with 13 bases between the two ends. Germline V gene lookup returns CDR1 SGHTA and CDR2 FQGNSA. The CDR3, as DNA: TGTGCCAGCAGCTCGGGGCGGGGGAGCTATGGCTACACCTTC. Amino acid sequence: CASSSGRGSYGYTF.

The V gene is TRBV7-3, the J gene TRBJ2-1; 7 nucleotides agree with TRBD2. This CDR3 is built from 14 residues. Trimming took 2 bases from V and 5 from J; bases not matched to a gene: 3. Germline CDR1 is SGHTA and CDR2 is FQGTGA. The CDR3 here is CASSLAGGNNEQFF. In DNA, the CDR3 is TGTGCCAGCAGCTTAGCCGGGGGGAACAATGAGCAGTTCTTC.

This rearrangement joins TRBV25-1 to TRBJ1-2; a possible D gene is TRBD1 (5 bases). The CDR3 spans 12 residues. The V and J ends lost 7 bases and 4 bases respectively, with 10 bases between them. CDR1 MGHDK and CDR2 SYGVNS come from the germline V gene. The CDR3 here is CASKGTVYGYTF. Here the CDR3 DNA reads TGTGCCAGCAAGGGGACTGTCTATGGCTACACCTTC.